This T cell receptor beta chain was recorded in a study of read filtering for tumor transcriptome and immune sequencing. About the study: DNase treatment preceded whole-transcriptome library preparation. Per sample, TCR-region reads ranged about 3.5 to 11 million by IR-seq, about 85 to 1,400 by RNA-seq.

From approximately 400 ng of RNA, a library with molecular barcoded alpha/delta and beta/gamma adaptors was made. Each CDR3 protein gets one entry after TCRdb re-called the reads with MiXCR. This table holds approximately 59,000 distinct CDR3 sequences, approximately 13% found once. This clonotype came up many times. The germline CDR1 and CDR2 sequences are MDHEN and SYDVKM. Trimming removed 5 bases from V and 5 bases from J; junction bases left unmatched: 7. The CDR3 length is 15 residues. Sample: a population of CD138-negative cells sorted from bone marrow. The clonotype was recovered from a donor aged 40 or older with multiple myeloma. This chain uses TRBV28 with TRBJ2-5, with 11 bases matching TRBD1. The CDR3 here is CASSPGTGGKETQYF. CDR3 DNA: TGTGCCAGCAGTCCCGGGACAGGGGGTAAGGAGACCCAGTACTTC.